Listed here are 9 T cell receptor beta chains from one sample, sequenced in a study of shared clonotypes between healthy human individuals. Libraries were prepared by immunoSEQ multiplex PCR; TCRdb keeps only in-frame clonotypes and omits some of them. Of hundreds of thousands of clones listed, around 93% are singletons. Naive CD8 cells were CD45RO-negative, positively selected for CCR7, excluding terminally differentiated effector memory CD45RA+ cells. Sample: naive CD8+ T cells sorted from blood. All receptors derive from a man aged 30-40 years in good health.

The chain joins TRBV5-1 to TRBJ2-3, with TRBD2 identical over 13 bases. Germline-derived CDR1 and CDR2 are SGHRS and YFSETQ. This CDR3 is built from 15 residues. Trimming took 3 bases from V and 6 from J; bases not matched to a gene: 4. The CDR3 DNA follows: TGCGCCAGCAGCTCCGGACTAGCGGGAGTCGATACGCAGTATTTT. Its translation is CASSSGLAGVDTQYF.

With regard to this clone: Relative to the germline gene, one junction end is altered; a read error may explain this. The chain uses TRBV6-5 and TRBJ2-7; no firm D call. Germline values: CDR1 MNHEY, CDR2 SVGAGI. This CDR3 is built from 10 residues. CDR3 sequence reads: CASSWHNGVF. In DNA form, the CDR3 reads TGTGCCAGCAGTTGGCACAACGGCGTCTTC.

The V and J genes are TRBV27 and TRBJ2-2; no reliable D call. The CDR3 covers 12 residues. Germline values: CDR1 MNHEY, CDR2 SMNVEV (reference sequence). V gave up 8 bases and J gave up 4 bases, with 8 bases separating them. The CDR3 region is CASGQFTGELFF. The CDR3, as DNA: TGTGCCAGCGGGCAGTTCACCGGGGAGCTGTTTTTT.

V is TRBV9 and J is TRBJ2-7; the match to TRBD1 covers 8 bases. The CDR3 is 15 residues long. Germline V CDR1 and CDR2: SGDLS, YYNGEE. Trimming at V came to 4 bases and at J to 5 bases, leaving 11 bases not matched to a gene. The chain's CDR3 is CASSLETGGRNEQYF. For the CDR3, the DNA is TGTGCCAGCAGCCTAGAAACAGGGGGGAGGAACGAGCAGTACTTC.

The chain has TRBV5-1 and TRBJ1-2, with D possibly matching TRBD1 (6 bases). V was shortened by 0 bases and J by 6 bases, with 15 bases between the two germline ends. The CDR3 is 15 amino acids. CDR1 is SGHRS, CDR2 YFSETQ, per germline. DNA of the CDR3: TGCGCCAGCAGCTTGGGGCGGGGGGCGGCTGATGGCTACACCTTC. It specifies CASSLGRGAADGYTF.

J is TRBJ1-2 and V is TRBV9; TRBD1 matches 7 bases. Germline V gene data show CDR1 as SGDLS and CDR2 as YYNGEE. Trimming cost V 3 bases and J 4 bases; bases outside gene matches: 3. CDR3 length equals 13 residues. The CDR3 DNA is TGTGCCAGCAGCGAAGGGACAGCCTATGGCTACACCTTC. It specifies CASSEGTAYGYTF. The full variable domain, with the rest looked up from reference TRBV9 and TRBJ1-2, is DSGVTQTPKHLITATGQRVTLRCSPRSGDLSVYWYQQSLDQGLQFLIQYYNGEERAKGNILERFSAQQFPDLHSELNLSSLELGDSALYFCASSEGTAYGYTFGSGTRLTVV.

V usage is TRBV30 and J usage is TRBJ2-3; D is ambiguous. Germline-derived CDR1 and CDR2 are GTSNPN and SVGIG (reference sequence). V was trimmed by 1 base and J by 3 bases, leaving 11 bases between them. The CDR3 length is 14 residues. CDR3 region: CAWSEVGSTDTQYF. CDR3 nucleotide sequence: TGTGCCTGGAGTGAGGTAGGGTCGACAGATACGCAGTATTTT.

Here the CDR3 reads CSVTTPLDFNEQFF. The CDR3, as DNA: TGCAGCGTTACAACCCCTCTTGATTTCAATGAGCAGTTCTTC. V usage is TRBV29-1 and J usage is TRBJ2-1, with no clear D. Germline V gene data show CDR1 as SQVTM and CDR2 as ANQGSEA. CDR3 length equals 14 residues. Trimming took off 5 bases at V and 6 bases at J, with 17 bases between the two ends.

V and J are TRBV9 and TRBJ2-2; D might be TRBD1 or TRBD2, each matching 5 bases. The CDR3 loop spans 16 amino acids. CDR1 SGDLS and CDR2 YYNGEE come from the germline V gene. Trimming stripped 2 bases from V and 4 bases from J, with 15 bases between. CDR3 DNA sequence: TGTGCCAGCAGCGTTGGGACCACTGGGGTCACCGGGGAGCTGTTTTTT. Translation gives CASSVGTTGVTGELFF. Variable domain in full (rest from reference TRBV9 and TRBJ2-2): DSGVTQTPKHLITATGQRVTLRCSPRSGDLSVYWYQQSLDQGLQFLIQYYNGEERAKGNILERFSAQQFPDLHSELNLSSLELGDSALYFCASSVGTTGVTGELFFGEGSRLTVL.